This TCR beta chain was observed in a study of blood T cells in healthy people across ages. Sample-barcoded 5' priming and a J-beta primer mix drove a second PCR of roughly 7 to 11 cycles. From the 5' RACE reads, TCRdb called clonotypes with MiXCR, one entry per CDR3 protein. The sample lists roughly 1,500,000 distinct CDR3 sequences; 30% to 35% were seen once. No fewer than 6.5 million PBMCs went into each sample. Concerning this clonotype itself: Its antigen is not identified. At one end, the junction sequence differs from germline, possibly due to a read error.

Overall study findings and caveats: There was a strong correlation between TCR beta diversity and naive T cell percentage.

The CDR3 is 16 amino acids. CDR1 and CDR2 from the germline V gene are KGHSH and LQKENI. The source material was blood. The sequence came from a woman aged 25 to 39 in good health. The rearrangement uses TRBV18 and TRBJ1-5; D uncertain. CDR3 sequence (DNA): TGTGCCAACTCACCAAGGAAACAGATGTTCGATCAGCCCCAGCATTTT. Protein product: CANSPRKQMFDQPQHF.